This TCR beta chain was captured by sequencing in a study of T-cell memory formation after mild COVID-19. Across the study: Clusters were largely donor specific. Study-level points and caveats: Contracting CD4+ clones lay largely in CM and EM, with CD8+ ones residing in EMRA. Specificity for SARS-CoV-2 was not confirmed among the second-wave clones peaking on day 37.

The CDR3 is 12 residues long. V lost 1 base and J 8 bases, leaving 5 bases between the germline ends. Germline values: CDR1 MDHEN, CDR2 SYDVKM. Sample barcodes and UMIs were carried by the TCR alpha and TCR beta cDNA libraries that 5'RACE generated with constant-segment primers. TCRdb analysed the 5' RACE reads with MiXCR anew, one entry per CDR3 protein. The table includes roughly 350,000 distinct CDR3 sequences, roughly 15% detected once. This clonotype was counted a few times. Antigen specificity is unknown. J is TRBJ2-2 and V is TRBV28, with no clear D. The sample taken for sequencing was PBMCs or a T cell subset sorted from them (not recorded which). This clonotype originated in a young man who had mild COVID-19 (a few samples of this study predate the infection). Cell type and time point are not known. The CDR3 reads CASSLSSGELFF. In DNA form, the CDR3 reads TGTGCCAGCAGTTTATCATCTGGGGAGCTGTTTTTT.